Listed here is a single T cell receptor (beta chain). This clonotype was seen only a few times. Its antigen is currently not known. No much larger clonotype is one base removed from it; base qualities were not supplied. The 39 donors, aged 6 to 90 years, were systemically healthy Caucasian individuals from Russia. Approximately 9.3 milliliters of peripheral blood were drawn from each donor into EDTA-treated Vacutainer tubes. Ficoll-Paque density-gradient centrifugation was used to isolate PBMCs, with at least 6.5 million per sample. Total RNA was extracted from PBMCs with Trizol reagent, with at least 6 micrograms obtained per sample. Naive CD45RAhigh/CD27high T cell percentages were measured by flow cytometry on a PBMC aliquot from every donor. The protocol used for the library was 5' RACE. This sample was sequenced with an Illumina HiSeq 2500. A second about 6 to 11 cycle PCR used a sample-barcoded 5' primer and a J-beta primer mix. A unique molecular identifier was introduced onto each TCR beta cDNA molecule by a template-switch 5' adaptor carrying 12 random nucleotides. At least 2.5 million CDR3-containing paired-end reads were obtained from each sample. All of the RNA was converted into first-strand cDNA using the Mint cDNA synthesis kit, with a TRBC-specific oligonucleotide serving as the primer. After uracil-DNA glycosylase treatment, a first 18-cycle PCR used universal primers M1SS and BC2_uni_R on all cDNA. Turning to the authors' computational methods: For normalization, 1 million high-quality reads, each with a distinct molecular identifier, were randomly selected from each sample. Reads sharing molecular identifiers were discarded rather than binned into consensus sequences. CDR3 identification, clonotype clustering and error correction used MiTCR with a Q25 quality threshold and the strictest error-elimination algorithm. A nonparametric unseen species model using Euler transformation provided a lower-bound estimate of total TCR beta diversity. Starting from the raw public reads, TCRdb applied fastp trimming at Q25, assembled clones with MiXCR and retained in-frame beta chains. For every CDR3 protein sequence, its rows merge into one entry that carries the most common genes and DNA. TCRdb, rather than the study authors, made the V and J calls. The table for this sample lists approximately 1.5 million distinct CDR3 sequences; 35% to 45% of them were counted only once. In total, the top ten clones hold 4% of the sample.

The source of the sample is a study of blood T cells in healthy people across ages (dated by TCRdb to 2014 to 2015). Context from the whole study: In model experiments, template switching captured about one uniquely barcoded TCR beta cDNA molecule for every two T cells. Age-related changes in TCR beta repertoire diversity were measured in the study by deep sequencing normalized with unique cDNA molecular identifiers. The study analyzed two additional independent replicas of 1 million unique cDNA reads from the same blood draw for two donors, one aged 18 to 30 and one aged 80 or older. Donors were grouped into four age groups: young (average roughly 16 years), middle-aged (around 39), aged (62) and long-lived (about 89). To avoid experimental bias, donors of different ages were spread randomly across the sequencing lanes. On the study overall, not on this receptor specifically: Observed TCR beta diversity per million T cells fell roughly linearly with age, and a significant reduction was already apparent by age roughly 40. Compared with the aged group, more naive CD4+ T cells, fewer expanded clones and increased TCR diversity were shown by the long-lived group, suggesting age selection. Since profiling was done on bulk unsorted PBMCs, naive and antigen-experienced compartments could not be conclusively compared. Observed TCR beta diversity correlated strongly with the percentage of naive T cells measured by flow cytometry. Estimates of total diversity based on one million sequenced T cells were considered lower bounds and underestimates. Donor CMV infection status was unknown, potentially confounding age-related changes in expanded clonotypes.

The receptor's source is a woman aged 18-29 years in good health. Sequencing was performed on blood.

The CDR3 region has the sequence CASSLSSATNEKLFF. The DNA reads TGTGCCAGCAGCTTATCGTCGGCAACTAATGAAAAACTGTTTTTT. The sequence is built from TRBV7-2 and TRBJ1-4; the D gene lacks a confident call. CDR1 and CDR2 were assigned from the germline V gene as SGHTA and FQGNSA. V loses 2 bases, J loses 0 bases, and the germline ends lie 7 bases apart. From cysteine to phenylalanine, the CDR3 is 15 amino acids long. Only the CDR3 portion is preserved as DNA: 45 bases, with reading frame beginning at the first base.